This T cell receptor (beta chain) was documented in a study of patients and donors after allogeneic stem cell transplantation. TCRdb passed the RT-PCR reads through MiXCR, listing each CDR3 protein once. The repertoire holds 800,000 to 1,000,000 distinct CDR3 sequences, with approximately 18% as singletons. Germline V gene sequence: CDR1 SGHAT, CDR2 FQDESV (reference sequence). The CDR3 covers 20 residues. The V and J ends lost 2 bases and 0 bases respectively, with 24 bases between them. This sequence joins TRBV11-1 and TRBJ2-3; D not resolved. Sequencing was performed on blood, either unsorted or a sorted T cell fraction (not recorded which). The sequence derives from a human donor who was either an allogeneic HSCT recipient or a stem cell or donor lymphocyte infusion donor (not recorded which). It is not recorded whose cells these are; they may come from a transplant donor. The CDR3 nucleotides are TGTGCCAGCAGCTTAAAGGAAGGGCTGGCTTACCACTATAGCACAGATACGCAGTATTTT. Translation: CASSLKEGLAYHYSTDTQYF.